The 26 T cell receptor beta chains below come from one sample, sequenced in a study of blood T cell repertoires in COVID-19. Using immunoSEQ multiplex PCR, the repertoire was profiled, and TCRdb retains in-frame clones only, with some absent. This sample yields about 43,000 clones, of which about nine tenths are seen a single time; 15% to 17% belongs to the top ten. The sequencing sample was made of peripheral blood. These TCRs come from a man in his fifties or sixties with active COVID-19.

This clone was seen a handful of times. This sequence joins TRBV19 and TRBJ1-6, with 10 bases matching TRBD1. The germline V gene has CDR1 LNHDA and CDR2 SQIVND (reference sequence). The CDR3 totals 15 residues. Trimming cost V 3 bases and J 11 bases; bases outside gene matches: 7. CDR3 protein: CASSIAGQGTAPLHF. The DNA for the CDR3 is TGTGCCAGTAGTATCGCGGGACAGGGGACCGCACCCCTCCACTTT. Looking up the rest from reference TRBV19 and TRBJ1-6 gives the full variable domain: DGGITQSPKYLFRKEGQNVTLSCEQNLNHDAMYWYRQDPGQGLRLIYYSQIVNDFQKGDIAEGYSVSREKKESFPLTVTSAQKNPTAFYLCASSIAGQGTAPLHFGNGTRLTVT.

This chain's CDR3 is CASSLHSNTEAFF. CDR3 DNA sequence: TGTGCCAGCAGTTTACACAGTAACACTGAAGCTTTCTTT. The chain couples TRBV12-3 or TRBV12-4 to TRBJ1-1; unclear D gene. The V and J ends lost 2 bases and 2 bases respectively, with 6 bases between them. The CDR3 has 13 amino acids.

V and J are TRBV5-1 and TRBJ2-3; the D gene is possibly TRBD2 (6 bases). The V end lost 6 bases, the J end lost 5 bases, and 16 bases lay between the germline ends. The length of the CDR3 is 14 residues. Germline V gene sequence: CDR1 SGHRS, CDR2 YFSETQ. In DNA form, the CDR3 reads TGCGCCAGCATGAAGAGCTTGGGGGGAGATACGCAGTATTTT. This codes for CASMKSLGGDTQYF.

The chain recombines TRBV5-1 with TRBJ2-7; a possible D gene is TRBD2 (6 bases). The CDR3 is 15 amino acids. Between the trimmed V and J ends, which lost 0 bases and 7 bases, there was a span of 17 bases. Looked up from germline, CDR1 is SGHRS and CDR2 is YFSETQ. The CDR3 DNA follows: TGCGCCAGCAGCTTGGGGACGGAGGGGAGTGAAGAGCAGTACTTC. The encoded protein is CASSLGTEGSEEQYF. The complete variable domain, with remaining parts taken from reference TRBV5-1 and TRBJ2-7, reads KAGVTQTPRYLIKTRGQQVTLSCSPISGHRSVSWYQQTPGQGLQFLFEYFSETQRNKGNFPGRFSGRQFSNSRSEMNVSTLELGDSALYLCASSLGTEGSEEQYFGPGTRLTVT.

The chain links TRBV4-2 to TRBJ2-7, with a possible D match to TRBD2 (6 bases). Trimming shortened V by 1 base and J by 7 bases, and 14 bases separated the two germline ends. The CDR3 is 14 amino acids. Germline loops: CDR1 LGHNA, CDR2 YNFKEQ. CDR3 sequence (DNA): TGTGCCAGCAGCCAAGGGACCGGCGGGACTGAGCAGTACTTC. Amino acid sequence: CASSQGTGGTEQYF.

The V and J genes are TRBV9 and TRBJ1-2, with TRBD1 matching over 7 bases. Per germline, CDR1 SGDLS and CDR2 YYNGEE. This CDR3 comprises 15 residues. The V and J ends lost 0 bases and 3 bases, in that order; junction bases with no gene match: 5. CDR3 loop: CASSVAVQGDYGYTF. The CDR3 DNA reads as TGTGCCAGCAGCGTAGCGGTTCAGGGGGACTATGGCTACACCTTC.

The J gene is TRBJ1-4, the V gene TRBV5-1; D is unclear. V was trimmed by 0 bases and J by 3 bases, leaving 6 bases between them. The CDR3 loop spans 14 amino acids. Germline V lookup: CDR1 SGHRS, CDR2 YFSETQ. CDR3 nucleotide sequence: TGCGCCAGCAGCTTGGGACTAGCTAATGAAAAACTGTTTTTT. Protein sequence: CASSLGLANEKLFF.

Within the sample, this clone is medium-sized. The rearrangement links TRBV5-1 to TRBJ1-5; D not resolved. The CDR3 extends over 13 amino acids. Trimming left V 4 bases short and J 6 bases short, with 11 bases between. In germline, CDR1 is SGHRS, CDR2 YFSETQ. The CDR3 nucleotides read TGCGCCAGCAGCATGAGGGAGGGTCAGCCCCAGCATTTT. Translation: CASSMREGQPQHF. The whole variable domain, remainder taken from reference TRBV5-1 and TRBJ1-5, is KAGVTQTPRYLIKTRGQQVTLSCSPISGHRSVSWYQQTPGQGLQFLFEYFSETQRNKGNFPGRFSGRQFSNSRSEMNVSTLELGDSALYLCASSMREGQPQHFGDGTRLSIL.

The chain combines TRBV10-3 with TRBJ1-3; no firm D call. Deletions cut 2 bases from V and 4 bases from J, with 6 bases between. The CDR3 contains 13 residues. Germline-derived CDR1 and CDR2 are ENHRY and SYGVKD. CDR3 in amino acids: CAISEVTGNTIYF. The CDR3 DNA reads TGTGCCATCAGTGAGGTGACAGGAAACACCATATATTTT.

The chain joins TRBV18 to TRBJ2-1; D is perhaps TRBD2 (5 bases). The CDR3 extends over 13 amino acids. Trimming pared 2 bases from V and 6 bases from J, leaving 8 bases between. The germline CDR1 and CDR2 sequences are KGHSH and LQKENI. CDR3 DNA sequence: TGTGCCAGCTCACCAGACGAGGGCAATGAGCAGTTCTTC. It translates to CASSPDEGNEQFF.

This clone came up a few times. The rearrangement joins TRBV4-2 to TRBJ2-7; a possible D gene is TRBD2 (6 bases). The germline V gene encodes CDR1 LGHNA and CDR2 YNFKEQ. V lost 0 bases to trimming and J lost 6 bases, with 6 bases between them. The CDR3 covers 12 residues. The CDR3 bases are TGTGCCAGCAGCCAAGAGGGGGGCGAGCAGTACTTC. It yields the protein CASSQEGGEQYF.

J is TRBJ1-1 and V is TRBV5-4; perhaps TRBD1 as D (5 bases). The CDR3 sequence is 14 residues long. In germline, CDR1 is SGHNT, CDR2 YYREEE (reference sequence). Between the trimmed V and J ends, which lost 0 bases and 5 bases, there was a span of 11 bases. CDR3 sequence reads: CASSLDGGKTEAFF. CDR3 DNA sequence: TGTGCCAGCAGCTTGGACGGGGGTAAGACTGAAGCTTTCTTT.

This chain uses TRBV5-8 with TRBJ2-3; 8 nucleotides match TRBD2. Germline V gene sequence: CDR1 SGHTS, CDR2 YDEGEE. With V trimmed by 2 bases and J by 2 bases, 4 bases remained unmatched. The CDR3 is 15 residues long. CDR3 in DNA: TGTGCCAGCAGCTTAGCGGGGGCCACCACAGATACGCAGTATTTT. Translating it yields CASSLAGATTDTQYF.

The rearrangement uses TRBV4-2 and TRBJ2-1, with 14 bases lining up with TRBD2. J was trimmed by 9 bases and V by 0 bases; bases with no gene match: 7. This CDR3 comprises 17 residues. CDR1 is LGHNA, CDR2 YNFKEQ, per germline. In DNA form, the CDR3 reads TGTGCCAGCAGCCAAGATGGGACTAGCGGGGGCCTCGGTGAGCAGTTCTTC. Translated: CASSQDGTSGGLGEQFF.

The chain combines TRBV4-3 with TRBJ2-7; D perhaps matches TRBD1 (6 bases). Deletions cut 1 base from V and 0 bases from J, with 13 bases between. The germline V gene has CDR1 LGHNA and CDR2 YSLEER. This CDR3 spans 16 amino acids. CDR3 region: CASSQGPSDSSYEQYF. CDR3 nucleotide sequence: TGCGCCAGCAGCCAAGGGCCTTCGGACAGCTCCTACGAGCAGTACTTC.

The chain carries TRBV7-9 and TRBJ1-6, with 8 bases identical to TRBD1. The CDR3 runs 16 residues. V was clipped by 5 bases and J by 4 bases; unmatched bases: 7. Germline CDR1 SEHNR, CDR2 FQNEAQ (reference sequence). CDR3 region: CASSPGTGVYNSPLHF. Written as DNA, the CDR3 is TGTGCCAGCAGCCCGGGGACAGGAGTTTATAATTCACCCCTCCACTTT.

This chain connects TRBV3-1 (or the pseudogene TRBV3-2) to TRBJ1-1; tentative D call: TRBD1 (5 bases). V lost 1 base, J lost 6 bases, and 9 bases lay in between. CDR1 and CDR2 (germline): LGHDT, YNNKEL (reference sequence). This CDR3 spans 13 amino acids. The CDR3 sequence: CASSQGGRAEAFF. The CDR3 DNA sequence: TGTGCCAGCAGCCAAGGCGGCAGGGCTGAAGCTTTCTTT.

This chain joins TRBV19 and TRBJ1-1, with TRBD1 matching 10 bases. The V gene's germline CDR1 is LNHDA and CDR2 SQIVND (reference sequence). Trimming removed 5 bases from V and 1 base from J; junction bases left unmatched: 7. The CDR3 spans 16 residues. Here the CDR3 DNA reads TGTGCCAGTAGTCTACCGGGACAGGGGAGGAACACTGAAGCTTTCTTT. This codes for CASSLPGQGRNTEAFF.

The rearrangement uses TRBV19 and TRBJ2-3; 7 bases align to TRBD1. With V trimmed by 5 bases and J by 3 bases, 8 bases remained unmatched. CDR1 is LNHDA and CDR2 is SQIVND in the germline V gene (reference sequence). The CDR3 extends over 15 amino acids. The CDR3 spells CASSFPGGTTDTQYF. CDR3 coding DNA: TGTGCCAGTAGTTTCCCAGGGGGTACTACAGATACGCAGTATTTT.

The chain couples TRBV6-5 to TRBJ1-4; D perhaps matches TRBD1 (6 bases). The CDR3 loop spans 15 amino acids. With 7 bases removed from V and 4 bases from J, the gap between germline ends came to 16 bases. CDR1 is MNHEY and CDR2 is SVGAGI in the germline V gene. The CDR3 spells CASTPGGAGNEKLFF. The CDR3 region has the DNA TGTGCCAGCACCCCGGGGGGGGCGGGTAATGAAAAACTGTTTTTT.

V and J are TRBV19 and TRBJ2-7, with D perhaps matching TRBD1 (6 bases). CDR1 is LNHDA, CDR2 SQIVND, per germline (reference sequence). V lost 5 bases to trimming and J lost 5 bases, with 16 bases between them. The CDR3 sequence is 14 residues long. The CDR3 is CASSPPTGSDEQYF. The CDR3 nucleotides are TGTGCCAGTAGTCCCCCGACAGGTAGTGACGAGCAGTACTTC.

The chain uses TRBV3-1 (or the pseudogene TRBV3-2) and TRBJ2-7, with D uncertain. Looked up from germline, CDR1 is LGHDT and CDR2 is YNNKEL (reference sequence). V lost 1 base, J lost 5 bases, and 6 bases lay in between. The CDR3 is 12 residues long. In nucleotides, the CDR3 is TGTGCCAGCAGCCAAGTCCAAAACGAGCAGTACTTC. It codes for CASSQVQNEQYF.

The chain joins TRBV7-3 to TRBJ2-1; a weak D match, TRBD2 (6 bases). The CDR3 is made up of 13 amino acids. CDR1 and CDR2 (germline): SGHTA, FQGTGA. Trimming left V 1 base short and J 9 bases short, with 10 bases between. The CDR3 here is CASSLMGTSEQFF. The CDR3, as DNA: TGTGCCAGCAGCTTAATGGGGACTTCTGAGCAGTTCTTC.

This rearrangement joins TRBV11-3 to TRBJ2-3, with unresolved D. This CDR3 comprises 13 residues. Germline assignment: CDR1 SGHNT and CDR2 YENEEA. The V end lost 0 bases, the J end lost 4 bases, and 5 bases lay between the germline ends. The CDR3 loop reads CASSLERSDTQYF. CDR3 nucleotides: TGTGCCAGCAGCTTAGAGAGGTCAGATACGCAGTATTTT.

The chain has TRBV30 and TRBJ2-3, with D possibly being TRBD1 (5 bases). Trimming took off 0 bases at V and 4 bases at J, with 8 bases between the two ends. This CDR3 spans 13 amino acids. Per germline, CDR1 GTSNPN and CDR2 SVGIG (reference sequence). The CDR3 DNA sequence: TGTGCCTGGAGTGTAAGGGGTGCAGATACGCAGTATTTT. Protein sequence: CAWSVRGADTQYF.

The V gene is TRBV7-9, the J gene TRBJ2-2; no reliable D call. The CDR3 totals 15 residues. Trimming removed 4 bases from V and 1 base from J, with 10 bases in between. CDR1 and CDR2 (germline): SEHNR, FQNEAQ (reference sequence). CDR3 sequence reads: CASSSLVGNTGELFF. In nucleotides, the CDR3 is TGTGCCAGCAGCTCCCTAGTTGGGAACACCGGGGAGCTGTTTTTT.